The 9 T cell receptor beta chains below come from one sample, sequenced in a study of response to subunit inactivated influenza vaccine. A single record per CDR3 protein comes from TCRdb applying MiXCR to the RT-PCR reads. This table holds just under 250,000 distinct CDR3 sequences, 9% to 15% found once. The sample consisted of non-naive T cells sorted from PBMCs, taken around two weeks before vaccination. The receptors here all came from a man aged 45-65 years who received an inactivated influenza vaccine.

The chain uses TRBV3-1 and TRBJ2-5; D is unresolved. The CDR3 contains 12 residues. With 4 bases removed from V and 5 bases from J, the gap between germline ends came to 8 bases. Germline values: CDR1 LGHDT, CDR2 YNNKEL (reference sequence). The chain's CDR3 is CASSRYGETQYF. The CDR3 nucleotides are TGTGCCAGCAGCCGTTACGGGGAGACCCAGTACTTC.

This clonotype was found a few times. V usage is TRBV11-2 and J usage is TRBJ2-7; possible D gene TRBD1, 5 bases. Between the trimmed V and J ends, which lost 2 bases and 2 bases, there was a span of 10 bases. In germline, CDR1 is SGHAT, CDR2 FQNNGV. This CDR3 has 14 amino acids. CDR3 nucleotide sequence: TGTGCCAGCAGCTTAACCGACAGTACCTACGAGCAGTACTTC. Translated, it gives CASSLTDSTYEQYF.

V usage is TRBV7-2 and J usage is TRBJ1-5; D is unclear. The CDR3 sequence is 14 residues long. Trimming stripped 1 base from V and 5 bases from J, with 9 bases between. In germline, CDR1 is SGHTA, CDR2 FQGNSA. Here the CDR3 reads CASSLGLGYQPQHF. The CDR3, as DNA: TGTGCCAGCAGCTTAGGTTTGGGGTATCAGCCCCAGCATTTT.

This clonotype has more than one count but fewer than ten. The chain carries TRBV6-2 or TRBV6-3 and TRBJ2-5; D gene uncertain. The CDR3 consists of 11 residues. Germline CDR1 MNHEY, CDR2 SVGEGT. V was trimmed by 6 bases and J by 5 bases, leaving 7 bases between them. The chain's CDR3 is CASSNGETQYF. CDR3 sequence (DNA): TGTGCCAGCAGCAACGGGGAGACCCAGTACTTC.

J is TRBJ2-7 and V is TRBV6-5; 14 bases agree with TRBD2. CDR3 length: 15 amino acids. V shed 6 bases, J shed 5 bases, and the junction held 6 bases outside the gene matches. Germline assignment: CDR1 MNHEY and CDR2 SVGAGI. This chain's CDR3 is CASRPGLAGAHEQYF. The DNA of the CDR3 is TGTGCCAGCAGACCGGGACTAGCGGGAGCCCACGAGCAGTACTTC.

This clonotype was seen many times. The J gene is TRBJ2-2, the V gene TRBV6-2 or TRBV6-3, with D unresolved. V was clipped by 2 bases and J by 0 bases, with 1 base between them. Germline assignment: CDR1 MNHEY and CDR2 SVGEGT. The CDR3 extends over 13 amino acids. In DNA, the CDR3 is TGTGCCAGCAGTTACCCGAACACCGGGGAGCTGTTTTTT. Protein: CASSYPNTGELFF.

The chain carries TRBV3-1 and TRBJ2-3; TRBD2 matches 9 bases. Germline lookup yields CDR1 LGHDT and CDR2 YNNKEL (reference sequence). This CDR3 has 17 amino acids. Losses at the gene ends were 1 base for V and 2 bases for J; bases not matched to a gene: 7. The CDR3 here is CASSQGRSGRYTDTQYF. The CDR3 DNA reads TGTGCCAGCAGCCAAGGAAGGAGCGGGAGGTACACAGATACGCAGTATTTT.

The chain carries TRBV6-1 and TRBJ2-7, with TRBD1 matching over 9 bases. The V gene's germline CDR1 is MNHNS and CDR2 SASEGT. The CDR3 is 15 amino acids. V was clipped by 1 base and J by 4 bases; unmatched bases: 5. The CDR3 DNA reads TGTGCCAGCAGTGAAGGAACAGGGGGCTTTTACGAGCAGTACTTC. It yields the protein CASSEGTGGFYEQYF.

The V call is TRBV29-1, the J call TRBJ2-7; D is perhaps TRBD1 (6 bases). The CDR3 extends over 14 amino acids. From germline, CDR1 is SQVTM and CDR2 ANQGSEA. V gave up 1 base and J gave up 2 bases, with 12 bases separating them. CDR3 DNA sequence: TGCAGCGTTGAAGCCAGGGACAATCCCTACGAGCAGTACTTC. It encodes CSVEARDNPYEQYF.